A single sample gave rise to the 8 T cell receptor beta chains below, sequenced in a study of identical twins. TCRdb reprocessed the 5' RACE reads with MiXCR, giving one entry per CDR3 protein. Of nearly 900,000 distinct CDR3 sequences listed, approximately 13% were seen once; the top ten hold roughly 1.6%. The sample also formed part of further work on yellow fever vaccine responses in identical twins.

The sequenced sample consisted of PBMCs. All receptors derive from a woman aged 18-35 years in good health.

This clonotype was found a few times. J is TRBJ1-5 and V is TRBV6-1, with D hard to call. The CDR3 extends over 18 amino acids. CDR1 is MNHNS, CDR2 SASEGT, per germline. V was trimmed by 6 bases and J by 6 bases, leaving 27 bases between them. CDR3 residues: CASSSLPGLKARSQPQHF. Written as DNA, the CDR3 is TGTGCCAGCAGCTCCCTCCCGGGCCTAAAAGCAAGGAGTCAGCCCCAGCATTTT.

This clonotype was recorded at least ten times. The CDR3 here is CSAIRSGTSLGELFF. Written as DNA, the CDR3 is TGCAGTGCGATTCGGTCGGGTACCTCCCTCGGGGAGCTGTTTTTT. V and J are TRBV20-1 and TRBJ2-2; D is uncertain. The CDR3 sequence is 15 residues long. Trimming removed 6 bases at V and 7 bases at J, with 21 bases between. CDR1 DFQATT and CDR2 SNEGSKA come from the germline V gene (reference sequence).

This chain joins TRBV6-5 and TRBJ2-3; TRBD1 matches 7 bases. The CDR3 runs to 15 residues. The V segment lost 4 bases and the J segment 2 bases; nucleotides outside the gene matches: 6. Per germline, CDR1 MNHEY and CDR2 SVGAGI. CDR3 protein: CASSFSQGTTDTQYF. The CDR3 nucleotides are TGTGCCAGCAGTTTCTCACAGGGGACCACAGATACGCAGTATTTT.

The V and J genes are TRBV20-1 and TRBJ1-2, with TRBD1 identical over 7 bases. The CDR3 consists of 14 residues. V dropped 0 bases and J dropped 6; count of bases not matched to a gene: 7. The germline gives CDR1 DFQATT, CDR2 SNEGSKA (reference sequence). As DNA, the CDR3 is TGCAGTGCTAGAGAGGTCCAGGGGGTCGATGGCTACACCTTC. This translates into CSAREVQGVDGYTF.

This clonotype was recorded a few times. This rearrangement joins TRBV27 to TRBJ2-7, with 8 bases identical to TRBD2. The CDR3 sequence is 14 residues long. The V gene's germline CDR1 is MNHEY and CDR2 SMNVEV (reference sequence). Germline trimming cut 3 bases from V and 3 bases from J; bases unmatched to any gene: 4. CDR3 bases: TGTGCCAGCAGTTTGGGGACTAGAAACTACGAGCAGTACTTC. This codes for CASSLGTRNYEQYF.

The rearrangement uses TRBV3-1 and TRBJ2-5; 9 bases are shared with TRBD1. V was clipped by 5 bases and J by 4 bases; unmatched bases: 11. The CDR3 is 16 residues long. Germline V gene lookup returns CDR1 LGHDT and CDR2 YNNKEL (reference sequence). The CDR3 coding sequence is TGTGCCAGCAGCAACCGGGGACAGGGATCACGAGAGACCCAGTACTTC. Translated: CASSNRGQGSRETQYF.

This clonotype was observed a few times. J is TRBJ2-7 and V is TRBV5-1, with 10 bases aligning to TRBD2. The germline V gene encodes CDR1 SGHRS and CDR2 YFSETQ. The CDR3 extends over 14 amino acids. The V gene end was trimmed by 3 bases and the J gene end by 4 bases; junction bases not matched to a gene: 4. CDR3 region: CASSWTSGLYEQYF. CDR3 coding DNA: TGCGCCAGCAGCTGGACTAGCGGTTTGTACGAGCAGTACTTC.

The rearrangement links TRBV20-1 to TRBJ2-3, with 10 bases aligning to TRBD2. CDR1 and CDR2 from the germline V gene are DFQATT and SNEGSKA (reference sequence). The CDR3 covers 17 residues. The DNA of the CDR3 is TGCTGCGCTAGTTCTCCTGGACTAGCGGCTAGCACAGATACGCAGTATTTT. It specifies CCASSPGLAASTDTQYF.